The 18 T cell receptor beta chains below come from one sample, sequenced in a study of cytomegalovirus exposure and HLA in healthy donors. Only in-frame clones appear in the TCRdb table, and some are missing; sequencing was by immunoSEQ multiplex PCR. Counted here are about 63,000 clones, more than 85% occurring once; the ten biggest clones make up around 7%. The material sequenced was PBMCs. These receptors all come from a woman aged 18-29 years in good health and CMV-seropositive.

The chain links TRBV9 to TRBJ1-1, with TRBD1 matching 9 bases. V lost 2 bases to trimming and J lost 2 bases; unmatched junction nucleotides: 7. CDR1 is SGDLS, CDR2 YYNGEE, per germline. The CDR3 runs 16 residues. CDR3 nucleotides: TGTGCCAGCAGCGTCACCGGGACAGGGCTAAACACTGAAGCTTTCTTT. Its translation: CASSVTGTGLNTEAFF.

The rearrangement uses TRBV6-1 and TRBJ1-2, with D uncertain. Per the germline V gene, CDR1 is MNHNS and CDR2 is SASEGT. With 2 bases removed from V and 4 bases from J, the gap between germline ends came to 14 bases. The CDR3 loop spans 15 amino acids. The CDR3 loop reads CASSELWQELYGYTF. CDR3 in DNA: TGTGCCAGCAGTGAACTTTGGCAGGAACTCTATGGCTACACCTTC.

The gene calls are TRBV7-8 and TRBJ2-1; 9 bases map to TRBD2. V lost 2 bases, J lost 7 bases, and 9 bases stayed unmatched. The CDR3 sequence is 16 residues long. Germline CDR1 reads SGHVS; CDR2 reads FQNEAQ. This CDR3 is CASSLRLAGGPNEQFF. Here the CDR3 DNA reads TGTGCCAGCAGCTTACGGCTCGCGGGAGGGCCGAATGAGCAGTTCTTC. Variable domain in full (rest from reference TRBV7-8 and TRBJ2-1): GAGVSQSPRYKVAKRGQDVALRCDPISGHVSLFWYQQALGQGPEFLTYFQNEAQLDKSGLPSDRFFAERPEGSVSTLKIQRTQQEDSAVYLCASSLRLAGGPNEQFFGPGTRLTVL.

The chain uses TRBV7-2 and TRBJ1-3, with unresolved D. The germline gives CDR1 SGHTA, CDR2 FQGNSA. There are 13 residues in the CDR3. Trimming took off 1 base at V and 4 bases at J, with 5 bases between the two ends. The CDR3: CASSLVPGNTIYF. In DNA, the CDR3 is TGTGCCAGCAGCTTAGTCCCGGGAAACACCATATATTTT.

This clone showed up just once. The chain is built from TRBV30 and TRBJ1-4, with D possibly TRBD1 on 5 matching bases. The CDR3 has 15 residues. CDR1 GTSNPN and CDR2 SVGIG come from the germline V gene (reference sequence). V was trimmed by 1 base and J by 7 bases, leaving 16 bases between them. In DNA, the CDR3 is TGTGCCTGGAGTGGGGGCGACCGCTGGGGTGAAAAACTGTTTTTT. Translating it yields CAWSGGDRWGEKLFF.

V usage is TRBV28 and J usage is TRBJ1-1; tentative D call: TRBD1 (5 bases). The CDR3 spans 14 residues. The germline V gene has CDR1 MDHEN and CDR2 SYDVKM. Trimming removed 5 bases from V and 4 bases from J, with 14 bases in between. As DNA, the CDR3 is TGTGCCAGCAGTAGGGACCGCGGGGGCACTGAAGCTTTCTTT. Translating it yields CASSRDRGGTEAFF.

Written as DNA, the CDR3 is TGTGCCAGCAGCTCGGGACAGAGACACAATGAGCAGTTCTTC. Its protein product is CASSSGQRHNEQFF. The chain couples TRBV7-9 to TRBJ2-1; TRBD1 agrees at 7 bases. The CDR3 is 14 amino acids. In germline, CDR1 is SEHNR, CDR2 FQNEAQ (reference sequence). J lost 5 bases, V lost 4 bases, and 5 bases had no gene match.

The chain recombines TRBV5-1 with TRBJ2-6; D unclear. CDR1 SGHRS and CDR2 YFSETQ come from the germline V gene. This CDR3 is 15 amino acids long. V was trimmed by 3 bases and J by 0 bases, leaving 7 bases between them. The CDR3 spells CASSSFSSGANVLTF. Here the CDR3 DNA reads TGCGCCAGCAGCTCTTTTAGCTCTGGGGCCAACGTCCTGACTTTC.

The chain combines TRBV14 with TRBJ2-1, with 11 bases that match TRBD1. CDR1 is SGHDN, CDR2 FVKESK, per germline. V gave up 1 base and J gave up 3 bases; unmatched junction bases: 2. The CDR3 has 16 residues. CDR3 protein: CASSQGGTGGYNEQFF. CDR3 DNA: TGTGCCAGCAGCCAAGGCGGGACAGGGGGCTACAATGAGCAGTTCTTC.

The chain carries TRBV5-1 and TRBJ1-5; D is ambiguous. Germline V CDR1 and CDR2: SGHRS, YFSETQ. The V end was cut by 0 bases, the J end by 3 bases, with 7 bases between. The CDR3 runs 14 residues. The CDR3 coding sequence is TGCGCCAGCAGCTTGGACGGGTCCAATCAGCCCCAGCATTTT. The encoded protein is CASSLDGSNQPQHF.

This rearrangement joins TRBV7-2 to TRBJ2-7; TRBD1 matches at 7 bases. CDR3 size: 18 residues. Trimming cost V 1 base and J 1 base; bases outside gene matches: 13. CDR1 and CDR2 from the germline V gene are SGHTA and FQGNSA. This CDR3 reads CASSLVLGGSGPSYEQYF. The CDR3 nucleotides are TGTGCCAGCAGCTTAGTCTTAGGGGGCTCGGGTCCGTCCTACGAGCAGTACTTC.

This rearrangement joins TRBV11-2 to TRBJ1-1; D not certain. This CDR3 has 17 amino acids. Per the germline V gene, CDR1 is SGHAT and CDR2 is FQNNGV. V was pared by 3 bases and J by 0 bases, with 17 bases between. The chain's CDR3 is CASSFPGRDTLNTEAFF. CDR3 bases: TGTGCCAGCAGCTTTCCAGGCCGGGATACGTTGAACACTGAAGCTTTCTTT. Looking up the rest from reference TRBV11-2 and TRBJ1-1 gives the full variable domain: EAGVAQSPRYKIIEKRQSVAFWCNPISGHATLYWYQQILGQGPKLLIQFQNNGVVDDSQLPKDRFSAERLKGVDSTLKIQPAKLEDSAVYLCASSFPGRDTLNTEAFFGQGTRLTVV.

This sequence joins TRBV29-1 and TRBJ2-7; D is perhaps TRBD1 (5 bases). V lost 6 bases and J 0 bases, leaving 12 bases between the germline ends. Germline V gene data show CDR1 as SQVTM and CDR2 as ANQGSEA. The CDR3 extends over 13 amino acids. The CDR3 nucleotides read TGCAGCGTAAGCCCAGGGATCTCCTACGAGCAGTACTTC. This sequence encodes CSVSPGISYEQYF.

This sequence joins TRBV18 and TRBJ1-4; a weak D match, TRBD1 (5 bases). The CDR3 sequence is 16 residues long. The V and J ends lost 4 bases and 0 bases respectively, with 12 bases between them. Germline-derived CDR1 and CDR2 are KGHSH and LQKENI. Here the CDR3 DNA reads TGTGCCAGCTCACGCCTGGAGGGGTCAACTAATGAAAAACTGTTTTTT. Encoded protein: CASSRLEGSTNEKLFF. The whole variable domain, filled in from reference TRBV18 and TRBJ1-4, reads NAGVMQNPRHLVRRRGQEARLRCSPMKGHSHVYWYRQLPEEGLKFMVYLQKENIIDESGMPKERFSAEFPKEGPSILRIQQVVRGDSAAYFCASSRLEGSTNEKLFFGSGTQLSVL.

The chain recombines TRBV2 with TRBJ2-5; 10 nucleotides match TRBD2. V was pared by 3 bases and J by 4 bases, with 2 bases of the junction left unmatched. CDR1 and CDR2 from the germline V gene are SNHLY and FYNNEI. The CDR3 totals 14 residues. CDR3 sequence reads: CASSDRLAGETQYF. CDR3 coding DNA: TGTGCCAGCAGTGACAGACTAGCGGGAGAGACCCAGTACTTC.

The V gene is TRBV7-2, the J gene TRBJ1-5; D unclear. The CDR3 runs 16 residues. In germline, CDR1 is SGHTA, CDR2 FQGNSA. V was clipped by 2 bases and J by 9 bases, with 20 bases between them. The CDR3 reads CASSLMRETIPMPQHF. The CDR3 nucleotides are TGTGCCAGCAGCTTAATGAGAGAGACAATACCAATGCCCCAGCATTTT.

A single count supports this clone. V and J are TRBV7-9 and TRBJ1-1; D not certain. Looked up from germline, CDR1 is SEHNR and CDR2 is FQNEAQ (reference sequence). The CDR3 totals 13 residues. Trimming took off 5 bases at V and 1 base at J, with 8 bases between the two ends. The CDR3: CASSGQQNTEAFF. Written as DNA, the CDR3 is TGTGCCAGCAGCGGGCAGCAGAACACTGAAGCTTTCTTT. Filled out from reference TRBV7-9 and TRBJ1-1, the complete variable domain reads DTGVSQNPRHKITKRGQNVTFRCDPISEHNRLYWYRQTLGQGPEFLTYFQNEAQLEKSRLLSDRFSAERPKGSFSTLEIQRTEQGDSAMYLCASSGQQNTEAFFGQGTRLTVV.

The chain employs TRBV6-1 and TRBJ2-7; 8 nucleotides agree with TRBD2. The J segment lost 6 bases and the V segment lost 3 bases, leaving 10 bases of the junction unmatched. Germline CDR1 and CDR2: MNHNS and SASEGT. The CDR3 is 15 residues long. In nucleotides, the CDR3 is TGTGCCAGCAGTGAGGTGGCCGGGGGGGCCGTCGAGCAGTACTTC. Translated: CASSEVAGGAVEQYF.